These 3 T cell receptor beta chains came from one sample sequenced in a study of type 1 and type 2 diabetes patients. The PCR template was genomic DNA. Multiplex PCR with 30 forward and 13 reverse primers amplified the TCR beta CDR3. TCRdb analysed the multiplex PCR reads with MiXCR anew, one entry per CDR3 protein. The repertoire holds 270,000 or so distinct CDR3 sequences, with approximately 45% as singletons. Specimen: peripheral blood mononuclear cells (PBMCs). The receptors come from a man between 18 and 29 years old with type 2 diabetes.

This sequence joins TRBV4-1 and TRBJ1-4; 10 nucleotides agree with TRBD1. The CDR3 covers 16 residues. CDR1 and CDR2 (germline): MGHRA, YSYEKL. J lost 6 bases, V lost 2 bases, and 6 bases had no gene match. CDR3 region: CASSQSAGTGDEKLFF. DNA of the CDR3: TGCGCCAGCAGCCAATCAGCGGGGACAGGGGATGAAAAACTGTTTTTT.

This rearrangement joins TRBV20-1 to TRBJ2-2, with 7 bases aligning to TRBD1. CDR1 DFQATT and CDR2 SNEGSKA come from the germline V gene (reference sequence). CDR3 length: 13 residues. CDR3 DNA: TGCGGTAGAGGGGGCGCGAACACCGGGGAGCTGTTTTTT. This encodes CGRGGANTGELFF.

The genes are TRBV6-6 and TRBJ2-5; either TRBD1 or TRBD2 may fit D (5 bases each). This CDR3 is built from 13 residues. The germline V and J ends were trimmed by 7 bases and 4 bases, with 13 bases remaining between them. Per the germline V gene, CDR1 is MNHNY and CDR2 is SVGAGI (reference sequence). The CDR3 region has the DNA TGTGCCAGCACTCCGGGGCCTCTAGAGACCCAGTACTTC. Protein sequence: CASTPGPLETQYF.